The text below deals with one T cell receptor beta chain. These data come from a study of blood T cell repertoires in COVID-19. Study as a whole: Acute-phase and convalescent COVID-19 samples originated in the United States, Italy and Spain. Nucleic acid was either cDNA or gDNA, and it came from T cells, B-cell-depleted T cells, or PBMCs.

This CDR3 has 14 amino acids. V was pared by 1 base and J by 6 bases, with 12 bases between. Germline values: CDR1 SGHTA, CDR2 FQGTGA. The Seattle patients, enrolled during active infection, were followed longitudinally. Per the authors' pipeline: Reference gene primer amplification yielded estimated nucleated cell counts. Method: immunoSEQ multiplex PCR; TCRdb's copy keeps in-frame clones and lacks some. V and J calls and clone size come straight from that table; D and trimming were deduced from the DNA. The sample yields roughly 290,000 clones, roughly 88% seen once. Sequencing input: peripheral blood. This chain connects TRBV7-3 to TRBJ1-2; D remains ambiguous. The TCR comes from a human donor with COVID-19, enrolled during active disease. The donor label of this sample is uncertain. CDR3 sequence (DNA): TGTGCCAGCAGCTTAAACCGAGGTCCAGATGGCTACACCTTC. It is translated as CASSLNRGPDGYTF.